This T cell receptor (beta chain) is from a study of CD8 T cells in ankylosing spondylitis. Generation of TCR beta libraries employed quantitative 5'-RACE incorporating molecular barcodes. Via MiXCR, TCRdb re-called the 5' RACE reads, giving one row per CDR3 protein. Among some 200,000 distinct CDR3 sequences, roughly 6.6% were seen once, and the ten largest hold 14%. Study-level results: Seemingly characteristic of ankylosing spondylitis blood was a TCR beta motif consisting of under ten highly homologous variants.

Many counts were recorded for this clonotype. The antigen is undetermined. The receptor's source is a male donor with ankylosing spondylitis. Sequencing was done on a sample of blood, either unsorted or a sorted T cell fraction (not recorded which).

The CDR3 spells CASLAGTELINEQYF. Here the CDR3 DNA reads TGTGCCAGCTTAGCGGGGACGGAGTTAATTAACGAGCAGTACTTC. The V gene is TRBV12-3 or TRBV12-4, the J gene TRBJ2-7; 8 bases are a match to TRBD2. This CDR3 comprises 15 residues. V was pared by 8 bases and J by 5 bases, with 14 bases of the junction left unmatched.